The sample holds a few counts of the clone carrying this TCR beta chain. Its antigen is unidentified. One entry per CDR3 protein results from TCRdb running MiXCR on the reads. The sample records roughly 250,000 distinct CDR3 sequences, roughly 22% being singletons. Trimming cost V 3 bases and J 4 bases, with 15 bases left between them. The CDR3 is made up of 16 amino acids. The germline V gene has CDR1 SGHVS and CDR2 FNYEAQ. These data belong to a study of T cell repertoires in cytomegalovirus infection. Notes on the study in general: Ex vivo, HLA-C-restricted CMV-specific TCR beta clonotypes prevailed over the rest of the response. Based on cumulative public TCR beta family frequency, carriers of CMV plus the relevant HLA were identified.

The sequencing sample was made of CD8+ T cells from PBMCs. The TCR sequence derives from a human donor in good health (CMV status not recorded). Some clones in this sample may be carry-over from other donors' samples. This chain links TRBV7-6 with TRBJ2-2; D may be TRBD2 (6 bases). CDR3 coding DNA: TGTGCCAGCAGCTTCGGTGCGGGGACGGGCACCGGGGAGCTGTTTTTT. Its protein product is CASSFGAGTGTGELFF.